This TCR beta chain was sequenced during a study of shared clonotypes between healthy human individuals. Notes on this clone: Its specificity is not known.

It was at deep level that the assay was run. Authors' data handling: Junction-only sequences without quality scores were provided by ImmunoSEQ, so filtering was different. The table came from immunoSEQ multiplex PCR; TCRdb's copy has only in-frame clones and leaves some out. The DNA gave D and trimming, while V, J and clone size come from that table. The table shows around 450,000 clones, with roughly 77% occurring only once. Notes on the study in general: Apart from blood, nothing was sampled; tissue repertoires likely differ.

Per the germline V gene, CDR1 is MNHEY and CDR2 is SVGAGI. V shed 5 bases, J shed 3 bases, and the junction held 2 bases outside the gene matches. The CDR3 is 13 residues long. The gene calls are TRBV6-5 and TRBJ2-7; 9 nucleotides match TRBD1. The sample comprised PBMCs. The receptor was derived from a woman in her thirties or forties in good health. Some clones in this sample may be carry-over from other donors' samples. DNA for the CDR3: TGTGCCAGCAGTACAGGGGGCTTCTACGAGCAGTACTTC. Translating it yields CASSTGGFYEQYF.